This is a list of T cell receptor beta chains from one sample in a study of Graves' ophthalmopathy and Graves' hyperthyroidism. TCRdb reanalysed the multiplex PCR reads using MiXCR and keeps one entry per CDR3 protein. The table has about 220,000 distinct CDR3 sequences, about a fifth seen once. The sequencing sample was made of peripheral blood. The receptors shown here come from a woman between 50 and 59 years old with Graves' ophthalmopathy. The CDR3 runs from the conserved cysteine through the conserved F or W. Fields, in order: D gene, clone size, J gene, V gene, CDR3 protein, CDR3 DNA. D genes are given only for firm matches. Size is omitted from some rows. Given values are once, few, many or a class for expanded clones.

>NA|many|TRBJ2-5|TRBV18
CASSPTGETQYF
TGTGCCAGCAGCCCCACGGGAGAGACCCAGTACTTC
>NA|many|TRBJ2-7|TRBV12-3/TRBV12-4
CASSLALWAPHYGEQYF
TGTGCCAGCAGTTTAGCCCTTTGGGCGCCCCACTACGGTGAGCAGTACTTC
>NA|NA|TRBJ2-2|TRBV11-2
CASSLVGGPNTGELFF
TGTGCCAGCAGCTTGGTGGGGGGCCCGAACACCGGGGAGCTGTTTTTT
>NA|many|TRBJ1-1|TRBV6-5
CASSYSDLPNTEAFF
TGTGCCAGCAGTTACTCGGATCTCCCGAACACTGAAGCTTTCTTT
>NA|many|TRBJ1-1|TRBV19
CASSMGRWSNTEAFF
TGTGCCAGTAGTATGGGACGTTGGTCGAACACTGAAGCTTTCTTT
>NA|many|TRBJ1-2|TRBV6-1
CASSEGDGYTF
TGTGCCAGCAGTGAAGGCGATGGCTACACCTTC
>NA|NA|TRBJ1-1|TRBV2
CASRWMGAEAFF
TGTGCCAGCAGATGGATGGGGGCTGAAGCTTTCTTT
>NA|NA|TRBJ2-7|TRBV3-1
CASSRPGLAYEQYF
TGTGCCAGCAGCCGGCCGGGACTGGCCTACGAGCAGTACTTC
>NA|NA|TRBJ2-5|TRBV20-1
CSVTSQDKETQYF
TGCAGTGTCACATCACAAGATAAAGAGACCCAGTACTTC
>NA|NA|TRBJ2-2|TRBV20-1
CIIADSNTGELFF
TGCATTATAGCGGATAGTAACACCGGGGAGCTGTTTTTT
>TRBD2|few|TRBJ2-7|TRBV28
CASSPIIITSGSSYEQYF
TGTGCCAGCAGTCCCATTATCATAACTAGCGGGAGCTCCTACGAGCAGTACTTC
>TRBD2|NA|TRBJ2-7|TRBV5-1
CASSIQGLAGGHSYEQYF
TGCGCCAGCAGCATACAGGGACTAGCGGGAGGGCACTCCTACGAGCAGTACTTC
>NA|many|TRBJ2-7|TRBV5-7
CASSLGARTPREQYF
TGTGCCAGCAGCTTGGGGGCTAGGACCCCCCGCGAGCAGTACTTC
>NA|many|TRBJ1-2|TRBV2
CASSEATVSYGYTF
TGTGCCAGCAGTGAAGCGACAGTAAGCTATGGCTACACCTTC
>TRBD1|NA|TRBJ2-7|TRBV6-1
CASSPRRGNPYEQYF
TGTGCCAGCAGTCCCCGCAGGGGGAATCCCTACGAGCAGTACTTC
>TRBD1|many|TRBJ1-5|TRBV25-1
CASGQGGQPQHF
TGTGCCAGCGGACAGGGTGGGCAGCCCCAGCATTTT
>NA|many|TRBJ1-5|TRBV6-1
CASSKETGDRPQHF
TGTGCCAGCAGTAAGGAGACAGGCGATCGGCCCCAGCATTTT
>NA|many|TRBJ1-5|TRBV7-2
CASSLLLAGHQPQHF
TGTGCCAGCAGCTTGCTCCTGGCGGGGCATCAGCCCCAGCATTTT
>TRBD1|many|TRBJ1-1|TRBV5-5
CASSLVPGQGNTEAFF
TGTGCCAGCAGCTTGGTTCCGGGACAGGGGAACACTGAAGCTTTCTTT
>NA|few|TRBJ1-2|TRBV7-9
CASSTGWGADYGYTF
TGTGCCAGCAGCACCGGGTGGGGGGCGGACTATGGCTACACCTTC
>NA|many|TRBJ1-3|TRBV11-2
CASSFRRGNTIYF
TGTGCCAGCAGCTTTAGACGGGGAAACACCATATATTTT
>NA|NA|TRBJ2-2|TRBV20-1
CSARMDTHTGELFF
TGCAGTGCCCGAATGGACACCCACACCGGGGAGCTGTTTTTT
>NA|many|TRBJ1-2|TRBV30
CAWSPAYGYTF
TGTGCCTGGAGTCCAGCCTATGGCTACACCTTC
>NA|many|TRBJ2-7|TRBV5-1
CASSRGPAGNEQYF
TGCGCCAGCAGCCGGGGACCTGCGGGGAACGAGCAGTACTTC
>NA|many|TRBJ1-2|TRBV19
CASIPTPSNYGYTF
TGTGCCAGTATTCCGACACCTTCTAACTATGGCTACACCTTC
>TRBD1|many|TRBJ2-5|TRBV11-2
CASSLVSRGQETQYF
TGTGCCAGCAGCTTAGTTTCCAGGGGGCAAGAGACCCAGTACTTC
>NA|many|TRBJ2-5|TRBV7-2
CASSMGLSGGETQYF
TGTGCCAGCAGTATGGGGTTATCTGGGGGGGAGACCCAGTACTTC
>NA|many|TRBJ1-1|TRBV19
CASLSNTEAFF
TGTGCCAGTCTAAGTAACACTGAAGCTTTCTTT
>NA|many|TRBJ2-2|TRBV19
CASSHEPGELFF
TGTGCCAGTAGTCACGAGCCCGGGGAGCTGTTTTTT
>NA|many|TRBJ1-1|TRBV12-3/TRBV12-4
CASTLSSNTEAFF
TGTGCCAGCACCCTTTCCAGTAACACTGAAGCTTTCTTT
>TRBD1|many|TRBJ1-5|TRBV7-2
CASSLVRGSGQPQHF
TGTGCCAGCAGCTTAGTCAGGGGGTCGGGGCAGCCCCAGCATTTT
>NA|few|TRBJ2-7|TRBV12-3/TRBV12-4
CASSYGLDDEQYF
TGTGCCAGCAGTTACGGGCTAGACGACGAGCAGTACTTC
>NA|NA|TRBJ2-5|TRBV15
CATSSRDSQGETQYF
TGTGCCACCAGCAGCCGGGACTCTCAAGGAGAGACCCAGTACTTC
>NA|many|TRBJ2-5|TRBV29-1
CSVATRETQYF
TGCAGCGTGGCGACTAGAGAGACCCAGTACTTC
>NA|many|TRBJ2-7|TRBV20-1
CSATPGLGVREQYF
TGCAGTGCCACGCCGGGACTGGGGGTAAGAGAGCAGTACTTC
>NA|few|TRBJ1-2|TRBV11-1
CASSLSVDFSPVGGYTF
TGTGCCAGCAGCTTGTCCGTGGACTTTTCACCAGTTGGTGGCTACACCTTC
>NA|many|TRBJ2-7|TRBV13
CASIRPPTIGEQYF
TGTGCCAGCATACGGCCTCCTACCATCGGGGAGCAGTACTTC
>NA|many|TRBJ2-7|TRBV6-1
CASSGLGDYEQYF
TGTGCCAGCAGTGGGCTAGGGGACTACGAGCAGTACTTC
>TRBD2|many|TRBJ2-7|TRBV6-2/TRBV6-3
CASSYSTTSDEQYF
TGTGCCAGCAGTTACTCAACTACTAGCGACGAGCAGTACTTC
>TRBD1|NA|TRBJ2-7|TRBV4-1
CASSQGQGAGRSYEQYF
TGCGCCAGCAGCCAAGGGCAGGGGGCTGGTAGGTCCTACGAGCAGTACTTC
>NA|NA|TRBJ1-1|TRBV6-1
CASSEGAGVEVNTEAFF
TGTGCCAGCAGTGAAGGGGCAGGGGTTGAGGTGAACACTGAAGCTTTCTTT
>NA|few|TRBJ1-3|TRBV20-1
CSARDPAVSGNTIYF
TGCAGTGCTAGAGATCCCGCAGTCTCTGGAAACACCATATATTTT
>NA|many|TRBJ1-5|TRBV29-1
CSVLVTANQPQHF
TGCAGCGTTTTGGTGACCGCTAATCAGCCCCAGCATTTT
>NA|NA|TRBJ2-7|TRBV7-9
CAGSLSHYEQYF
TGTGCCGGCAGCTTATCCCATTACGAGCAGTACTTC
>NA|many|TRBJ2-5|TRBV10-3
CAISSPNHGTIEQETQYF
TGTGCCATCAGCAGTCCCAACCATGGGACAATAGAACAAGAGACCCAGTACTTC
>TRBD1|many|TRBJ2-2|TRBV5-1
CASSNRGSNTGELFF
TGCGCCAGCAGCAACAGGGGGTCGAACACCGGGGAGCTGTTTTTT
>NA|many|TRBJ1-1|TRBV7-9
CASSLVGGQTEAFF
TGTGCCAGCAGCTTAGTAGGCGGACAGACTGAAGCTTTCTTT
>NA|many|TRBJ1-5|TRBV19
CASNKQFNQPQHF
TGTGCCAGTAATAAACAGTTCAATCAGCCCCAGCATTTT